This T cell receptor (beta chain) was sequenced in a study of blood T cells in healthy people across ages. A sample-barcoded 5' primer and a J-beta primer mix were used in a second PCR of roughly 6 to 11 cycles. TCRdb re-called the 5' RACE reads through MiXCR, storing one row per CDR3 protein. The sample holds fewer than 950,000 distinct CDR3 sequences, about 36% seen once. This clonotype has a handful of counts. Its antigen remains unknown. There were healthy Caucasian individuals from Russia, aged roughly 6 to 100, serving as donors. Study observations and caveats: Donor CMV status, an unknown factor, possibly confounded changes in expanded clonotypes. Across samples, TCR beta diversity tracked strongly with naive T cell percentage.

CDR1 is SSHAT, CDR2 FNYEAQ, per germline (reference sequence). The germline V and J ends were trimmed by 5 bases and 3 bases, with 10 bases remaining between them. The CDR3 is made up of 13 amino acids. This receptor was taken from a man younger than 35 in good health. Sequencing was carried out using blood. The chain links TRBV7-7 to TRBJ2-5; D possibly corresponds to TRBD1 (5 bases). The CDR3 DNA follows: TGTGCCAGCAGCGTACCGACAGAAGAGACCCAGTACTTC. It specifies CASSVPTEETQYF.